This T cell receptor (beta chain) emerged from a study of T cells in Graves' hyperthyroidism and ophthalmopathy. This clonotype was recorded at least ten times. Researchers took RNA transcripts and amplified the TCR beta CDR3 regions from them. The HTBI set primed first-round TCR CDR3 RT-PCR. TCRdb re-called the multiplex PCR reads with MiXCR, one entry per CDR3 protein. The sample holds around 380,000 distinct CDR3 sequences, roughly 14% seen once. Criteria for exclusion of patients were uncontrolled infection, other autoimmune disease, pregnancy or lactation. Diagnosis rested on symptoms, serum thyroxine and TRAb, thyroid ultrasound, and orbital computed tomography. The trim removed 6 bases at V and 5 bases at J, leaving 12 bases unmatched. The V gene's germline CDR1 is MDHEN and CDR2 SYDVKM. The CDR3 is 15 amino acids.

V is TRBV28 and J is TRBJ1-2; 7 bases are a match to TRBD1. Sample: blood. The source is a man aged 25-45 years with Graves' hyperthyroidism that later progressed to Graves' ophthalmopathy. The CDR3: CASSLSGQNNYGYTF. In nucleotides, the CDR3 is TGTGCCAGCAGCCTCTCGGGACAGAATAATTATGGCTACACCTTC.